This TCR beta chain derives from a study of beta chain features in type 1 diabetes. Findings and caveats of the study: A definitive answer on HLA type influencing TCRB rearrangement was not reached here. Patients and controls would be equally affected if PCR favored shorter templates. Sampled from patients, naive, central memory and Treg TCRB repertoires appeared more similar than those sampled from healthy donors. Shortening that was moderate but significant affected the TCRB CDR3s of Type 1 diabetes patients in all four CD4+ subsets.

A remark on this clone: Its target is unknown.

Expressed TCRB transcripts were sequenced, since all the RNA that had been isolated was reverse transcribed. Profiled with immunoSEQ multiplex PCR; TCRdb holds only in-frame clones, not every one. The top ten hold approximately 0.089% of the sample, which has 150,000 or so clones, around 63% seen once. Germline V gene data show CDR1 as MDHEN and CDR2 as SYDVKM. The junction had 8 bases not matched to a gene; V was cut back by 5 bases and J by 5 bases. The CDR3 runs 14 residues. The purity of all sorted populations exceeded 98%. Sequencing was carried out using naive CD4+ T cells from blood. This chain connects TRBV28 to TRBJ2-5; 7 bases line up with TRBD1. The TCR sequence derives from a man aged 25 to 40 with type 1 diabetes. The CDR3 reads CASSATGVQETQYF. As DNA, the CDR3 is TGTGCCAGCAGTGCTACAGGGGTACAGGAGACCCAGTACTTC.